What follows are 24 T cell receptor beta chains derived from one specimen sequenced in a study of identifying expanded T cells in peripheral blood. Sequencing was performed with immunoSEQ multiplex PCR; in TCRdb, only in-frame clones are kept and a portion is missing. The sample shows around 70,000 clones, roughly 88% of them seen only once. What was sequenced was blood. The origin of the receptors is a person aged 18 to 75 in good health.

This chain uses TRBV5-1 with TRBJ2-7; 7 nucleotides line up with TRBD1. CDR3 length: 15 amino acids. Trimming at V came to 0 bases and at J to 5 bases, leaving 8 bases not matched to a gene. Germline-derived CDR1 and CDR2 are SGHRS and YFSETQ. CDR3 loop: CASSLEVLGQDEQYF. DNA for the CDR3: TGCGCCAGCAGCTTGGAGGTCCTCGGACAGGACGAGCAGTACTTC.

The CDR3 is CASSGTMNEQFF. CDR3 DNA sequence: TGTGCCAGCTCCGGGACTATGAATGAGCAGTTCTTC. The chain recombines TRBV18 with TRBJ2-1; 7 bases are shared with TRBD2. Germline V lookup: CDR1 KGHSH, CDR2 LQKENI. The trim removed 6 bases at V and 7 bases at J, leaving 3 bases unmatched. The CDR3 is made up of 12 amino acids.

The CDR3 DNA sequence: TGCGCCAGCAGCCAAGAATTAGATCGGCAGCCCCAGCATTTT. Protein sequence: CASSQELDRQPQHF. The chain is built from TRBV4-3 and TRBJ1-5; D ambiguous. Looked up from germline, CDR1 is LGHNA and CDR2 is YSLEER. This CDR3 has 14 amino acids. Trimming shortened V by 0 bases and J by 7 bases, and 10 bases separated the two germline ends.

The chain carries TRBV27 and TRBJ2-3; D is perhaps TRBD1 (7 bases). Trimming removed 2 bases from V and 2 bases from J, with 11 bases in between. The germline V gene has CDR1 MNHEY and CDR2 SMNVEV (reference sequence). The CDR3 runs 15 residues. CDR3 nucleotides: TGTGCCAGCAGTTTAGCGGGACAGCTCACAGATACGCAGTATTTT. Translated, it gives CASSLAGQLTDTQYF.

The chain uses TRBV5-1 and TRBJ1-3, with D uncertain. The CDR3 is 15 residues long. Trimming took off 2 bases at V and 2 bases at J, with 11 bases between the two ends. Germline values: CDR1 SGHRS, CDR2 YFSETQ. The DNA for the CDR3 is TGCGCCAGCAGCTTCTCTGGCGAACCTGGAAACACCATATATTTT. This codes for CASSFSGEPGNTIYF.

In nucleotides, the CDR3 is TGTGCCAGCTCACCACCGATTATCGGAGGGGGCGGAGGCGAGCAGTACTTC. Protein sequence: CASSPPIIGGGGGEQYF. V gene TRBV18 combines with J gene TRBJ2-7; TRBD1 might be the D (7 bases). Trimming pared 0 bases from V and 6 bases from J, leaving 21 bases between. Germline V gene sequence: CDR1 KGHSH, CDR2 LQKENI. There are 17 residues in the CDR3. Variable domain in full (rest from reference TRBV18 and TRBJ2-7): NAGVMQNPRHLVRRRGQEARLRCSPMKGHSHVYWYRQLPEEGLKFMVYLQKENIIDESGMPKERFSAEFPKEGPSILRIQQVVRGDSAAYFCASSPPIIGGGGGEQYFGPGTRLTVT.

The chain recombines TRBV18 with TRBJ1-3; D remains unclear. V was cut by 4 bases and J by 0 bases, with 16 bases left in between. Per the germline V gene, CDR1 is KGHSH and CDR2 is LQKENI. This CDR3 region has 17 residues. This CDR3 is CASSQNPPGPSGNTIYF. CDR3 in DNA: TGTGCCAGCTCACAAAACCCCCCAGGCCCCTCTGGAAACACCATATATTTT. Drawing the rest from reference TRBV18 and TRBJ1-3, the complete variable domain is NAGVMQNPRHLVRRRGQEARLRCSPMKGHSHVYWYRQLPEEGLKFMVYLQKENIIDESGMPKERFSAEFPKEGPSILRIQQVVRGDSAAYFCASSQNPPGPSGNTIYFGEGSWLTVV.

The rearrangement joins TRBV7-2 to TRBJ2-7; D is unclear. Between the trimmed V and J ends, which lost 1 base and 1 base, there was a span of 2 bases. The CDR3 is 12 residues long. Germline V gene sequence: CDR1 SGHTA, CDR2 FQGNSA. CDR3 amino acids: CASSLVSYEQYF. The CDR3 bases are TGTGCCAGCAGCTTAGTTTCCTACGAGCAGTACTTC.

The gene calls are TRBV9 and TRBJ2-1; 9 bases fit TRBD2. The CDR3 runs to 15 residues. CDR1 and CDR2 (germline): SGDLS, YYNGEE. V lost 6 bases and J lost 2; bases outside the gene matches: 6. CDR3 DNA: TGTGCCAGCACCAATAGCGGGAGCCCCTACAATGAGCAGTTCTTC. As protein: CASTNSGSPYNEQFF.

The chain combines TRBV18 with TRBJ2-1, with TRBD2 identical over 9 bases. The CDR3 covers 15 residues. V dropped 3 bases and J dropped 7; count of bases not matched to a gene: 7. Germline CDR1 and CDR2: KGHSH and LQKENI. CDR3 protein: CASSPLAGVLNEQFF. CDR3 in DNA: TGTGCCAGCTCACCCTTAGCGGGAGTACTAAATGAGCAGTTCTTC.

The rearrangement joins TRBV14 to TRBJ2-3; 8 bases line up with TRBD1. Looked up from germline, CDR1 is SGHDN and CDR2 is FVKESK. V trimming: 4 bases; J trimming: 5 bases; junction bases outside the gene matches: 5. The CDR3 spans 14 residues. CDR3 nucleotide sequence: TGTGCCAGCAGCCTGGGACAGGCGGAAGATACGCAGTATTTT. Protein sequence: CASSLGQAEDTQYF. The entire variable domain, with the rest obtained from reference TRBV14 and TRBJ2-3, is as follows: EAGVTQFPSHSVIEKGQTVTLRCDPISGHDNLYWYRRVMGKEIKFLLHFVKESKQDESGMPNNRFLAERTGGTYSTLKVQPAELEDSGVYFCASSLGQAEDTQYFGPGTRLTVL.

The CDR3 DNA follows: TGTGCCAGCAGTAACGACAGGGTTGATACGCAGTATTTT. It encodes CASSNDRVDTQYF. The chain combines TRBV6-1 with TRBJ2-3, with 7 bases matching TRBD1. V gave up 5 bases and J gave up 6 bases; unmatched junction bases: 5. Germline V gene sequence: CDR1 MNHNS, CDR2 SASEGT. This CDR3 comprises 13 residues.

This clone was observed once. This chain connects TRBV6-5 to TRBJ1-3; possible D gene TRBD1, 6 bases. This CDR3 is 14 amino acids long. From germline, CDR1 is MNHEY and CDR2 SVGAGI. V was pared by 2 bases and J by 4 bases, with 9 bases between. The CDR3 region is CASSYGGGGNTIYF. The DNA of the CDR3 is TGTGCCAGCAGTTACGGAGGGGGAGGAAACACCATATATTTT.

This clone has just a few counts. Additional DNA sequences in this sample encode the identical CDR3. This chain links TRBV9 with TRBJ2-2; D perhaps matches TRBD2 (6 bases). This CDR3 has 13 amino acids. Germline lookup yields CDR1 SGDLS and CDR2 YYNGEE. Deletions cut 2 bases from V and 4 bases from J, with 6 bases between. DNA for the CDR3: TGTGCCAGCAGCGTGGGGGGCACCGGGGAGCTGTTTTTT. Translating gives CASSVGGTGELFF.

The chain combines TRBV6-1 with TRBJ1-3; 8 bases line up with TRBD1. From germline, CDR1 is MNHNS and CDR2 SASEGT. Unmatched junction bases numbered 24, after V lost 4 bases and J lost 10 bases. This CDR3 comprises 19 residues. CDR3 region: CASSATFPKTGDRQGTIYF. Written as DNA, the CDR3 is TGTGCCAGCAGTGCCACTTTCCCTAAGACAGGGGATCGGCAAGGGACCATATATTTT.

V and J are TRBV5-4 and TRBJ2-5; TRBD2 aligns across 11 bases. The CDR3 has 15 amino acids. The germline CDR1 and CDR2 sequences are SGHNT and YYREEE (reference sequence). The ends lost 5 bases at V and 1 base at J; junction bases unmatched: 4. The CDR3 coding sequence is TGTGCCAGCAGGTTTAGCGGGGGGGCCCAAGAGACCCAGTACTTC. It specifies CASRFSGGAQETQYF.

V gene TRBV11-2 combines with J gene TRBJ2-3; D gene uncertain. V lost 1 base to trimming and J lost 0 bases, with 8 bases between them. This CDR3 comprises 15 residues. CDR1 and CDR2 from the germline V gene are SGHAT and FQNNGV. The CDR3 here is CASSLGAGSTDTQYF. The CDR3 DNA reads TGTGCCAGCAGCTTAGGGGCCGGGAGCACAGATACGCAGTATTTT.

This sequence joins TRBV6-5 and TRBJ2-7; D is perhaps TRBD2 (6 bases). Germline V gene sequence: CDR1 MNHEY, CDR2 SVGAGI. With 5 bases removed from V and 4 bases from J, the gap between germline ends came to 18 bases. CDR3 length equals 15 residues. CDR3 in DNA: TGTGCCAGCAGTGGGAGGAAAGGGCCCCCGTACGAGCAGTACTTC. Translating gives CASSGRKGPPYEQYF.

The chain has TRBV7-2 and TRBJ2-5; possible D gene TRBD2, 5 bases. This CDR3 is 14 amino acids long. Trimming shortened V by 1 base and J by 4 bases, and 10 bases separated the two germline ends. Germline V gene data show CDR1 as SGHTA and CDR2 as FQGNSA. The CDR3 here is CASSLVSRGETQYF. CDR3 coding DNA: TGTGCCAGCAGCTTAGTTAGTCGGGGAGAGACCCAGTACTTC.

The chain combines TRBV2 with TRBJ2-5; no definite D call. Trimming pared 5 bases from V and 4 bases from J, leaving 11 bases between. The germline CDR1 and CDR2 sequences are SNHLY and FYNNEI. CDR3 length: 13 residues. CDR3 amino acids: CASSPVGRETQYF. In DNA, the CDR3 is TGTGCCAGCAGTCCCGTCGGGCGAGAGACCCAGTACTTC.

The chain links TRBV7-2 to TRBJ1-6; D is uncertain. This CDR3 contains 14 residues. Germline lookup yields CDR1 SGHTA and CDR2 FQGNSA. V was cut by 6 bases and J by 5 bases, with 11 bases left in between. This chain's CDR3 is CASSRGINNSPLHF. In DNA, the CDR3 is TGTGCCAGCAGTCGCGGGATCAATAATTCACCCCTCCACTTT.

The chain employs TRBV15 and TRBJ1-1; TRBD1 agrees at 10 bases. The CDR3 has 14 amino acids. Losses at the gene ends were 8 bases for V and 0 bases for J; bases not matched to a gene: 3. Looked up from germline, CDR1 is LNHNV and CDR2 is YYDKDF (reference sequence). The CDR3 DNA sequence: TGTGCCACCTGGGACAGGGGTCTGAACACTGAAGCTTTCTTT. Translating it yields CATWDRGLNTEAFF.

This clone was seen only once. The chain uses TRBV5-5 and TRBJ2-1, with unresolved D. This CDR3 has 11 amino acids. Germline V gene lookup returns CDR1 SGHKS and CDR2 YYEKEE (reference sequence). Trimming removed 1 base from V and 8 bases from J, with 4 bases in between. CDR3 sequence (DNA): TGTGCCAGCAGCTTGTTCGATGAGCAGTTCTTC. It codes for CASSLFDEQFF.

V is TRBV2 and J is TRBJ1-5; D is perhaps TRBD1 (6 bases). Between the trimmed V and J ends, which lost 5 bases and 5 bases, there was a span of 16 bases. This CDR3 contains 15 residues. The germline gives CDR1 SNHLY, CDR2 FYNNEI. CDR3 amino acids: CASSPFGTRDQPQHF. CDR3 coding DNA: TGTGCCAGCAGTCCTTTCGGGACACGCGATCAGCCCCAGCATTTT.